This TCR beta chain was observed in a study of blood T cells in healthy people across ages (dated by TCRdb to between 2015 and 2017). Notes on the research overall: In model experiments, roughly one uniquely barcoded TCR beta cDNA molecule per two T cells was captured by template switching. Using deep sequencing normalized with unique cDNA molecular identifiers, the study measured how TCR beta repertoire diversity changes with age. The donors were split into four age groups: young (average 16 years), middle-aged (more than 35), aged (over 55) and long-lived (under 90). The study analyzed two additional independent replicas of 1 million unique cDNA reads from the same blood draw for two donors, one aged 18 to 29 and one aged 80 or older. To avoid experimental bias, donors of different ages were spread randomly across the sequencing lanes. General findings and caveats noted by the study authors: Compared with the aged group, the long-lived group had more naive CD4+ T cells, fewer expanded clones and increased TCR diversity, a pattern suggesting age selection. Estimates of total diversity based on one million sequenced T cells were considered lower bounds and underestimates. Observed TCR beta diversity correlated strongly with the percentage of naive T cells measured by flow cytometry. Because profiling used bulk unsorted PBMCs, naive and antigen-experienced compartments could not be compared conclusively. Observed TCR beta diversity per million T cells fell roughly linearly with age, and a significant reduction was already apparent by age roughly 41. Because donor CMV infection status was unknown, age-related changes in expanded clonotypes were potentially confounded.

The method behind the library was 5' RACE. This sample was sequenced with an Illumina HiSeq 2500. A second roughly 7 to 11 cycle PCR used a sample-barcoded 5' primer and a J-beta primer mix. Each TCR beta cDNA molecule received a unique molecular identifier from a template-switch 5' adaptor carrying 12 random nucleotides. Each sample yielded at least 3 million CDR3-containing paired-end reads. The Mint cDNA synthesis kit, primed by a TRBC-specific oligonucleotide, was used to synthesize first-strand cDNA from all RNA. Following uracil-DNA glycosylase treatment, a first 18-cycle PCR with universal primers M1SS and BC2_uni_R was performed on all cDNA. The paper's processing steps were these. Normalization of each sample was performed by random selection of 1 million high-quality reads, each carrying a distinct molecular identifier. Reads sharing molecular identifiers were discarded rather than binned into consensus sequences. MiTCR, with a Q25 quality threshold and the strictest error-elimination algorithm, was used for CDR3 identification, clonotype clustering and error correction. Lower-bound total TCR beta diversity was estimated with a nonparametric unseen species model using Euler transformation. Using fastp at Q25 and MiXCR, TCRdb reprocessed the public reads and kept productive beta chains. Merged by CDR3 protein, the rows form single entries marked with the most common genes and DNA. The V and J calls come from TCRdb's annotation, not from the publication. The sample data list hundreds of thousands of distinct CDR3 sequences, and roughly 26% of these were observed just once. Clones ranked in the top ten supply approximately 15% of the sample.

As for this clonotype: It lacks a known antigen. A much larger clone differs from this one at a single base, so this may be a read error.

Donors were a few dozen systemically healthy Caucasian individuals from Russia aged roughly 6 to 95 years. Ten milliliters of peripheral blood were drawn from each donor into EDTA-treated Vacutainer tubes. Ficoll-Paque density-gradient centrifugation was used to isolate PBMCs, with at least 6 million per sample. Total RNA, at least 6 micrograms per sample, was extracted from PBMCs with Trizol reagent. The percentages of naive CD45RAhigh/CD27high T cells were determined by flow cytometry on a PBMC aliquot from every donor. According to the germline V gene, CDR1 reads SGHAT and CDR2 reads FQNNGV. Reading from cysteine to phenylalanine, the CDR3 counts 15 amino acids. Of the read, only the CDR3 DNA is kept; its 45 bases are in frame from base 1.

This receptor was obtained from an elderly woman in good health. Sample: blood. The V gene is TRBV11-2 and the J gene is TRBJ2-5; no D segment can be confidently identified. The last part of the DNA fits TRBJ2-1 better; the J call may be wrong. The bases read TGTGCCAGCAGCTCGAGCCCGACACGCCAAGAGACCCAGTTCTTC. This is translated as CASSSSPTRQETQFF.